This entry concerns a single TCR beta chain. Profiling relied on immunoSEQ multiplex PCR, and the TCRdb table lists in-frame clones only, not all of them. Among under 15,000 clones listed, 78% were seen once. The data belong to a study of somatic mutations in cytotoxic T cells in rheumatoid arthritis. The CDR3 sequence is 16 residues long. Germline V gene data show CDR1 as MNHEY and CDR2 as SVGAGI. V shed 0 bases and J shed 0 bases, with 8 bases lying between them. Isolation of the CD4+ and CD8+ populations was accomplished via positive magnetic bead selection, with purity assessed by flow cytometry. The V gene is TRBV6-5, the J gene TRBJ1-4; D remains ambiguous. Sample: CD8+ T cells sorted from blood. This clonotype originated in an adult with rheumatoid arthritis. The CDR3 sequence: CASSYSIGSTNEKLFF. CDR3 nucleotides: TGTGCCAGCAGTTACTCGATTGGGTCAACTAATGAAAAACTGTTTTTT.